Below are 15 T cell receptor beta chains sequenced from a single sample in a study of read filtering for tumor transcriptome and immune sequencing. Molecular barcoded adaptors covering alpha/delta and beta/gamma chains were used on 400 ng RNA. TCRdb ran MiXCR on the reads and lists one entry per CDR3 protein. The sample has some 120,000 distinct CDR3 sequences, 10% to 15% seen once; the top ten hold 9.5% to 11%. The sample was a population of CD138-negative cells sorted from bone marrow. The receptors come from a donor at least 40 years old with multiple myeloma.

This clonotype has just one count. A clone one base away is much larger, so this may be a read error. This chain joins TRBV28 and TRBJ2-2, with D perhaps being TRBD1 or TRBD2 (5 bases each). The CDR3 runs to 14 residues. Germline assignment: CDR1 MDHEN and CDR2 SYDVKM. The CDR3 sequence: CASSRGGYAGEPFF. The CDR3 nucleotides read TGTGCCAGCAGTAGGGGCGGATACGCCGGGGAGCCGTTTTTT.

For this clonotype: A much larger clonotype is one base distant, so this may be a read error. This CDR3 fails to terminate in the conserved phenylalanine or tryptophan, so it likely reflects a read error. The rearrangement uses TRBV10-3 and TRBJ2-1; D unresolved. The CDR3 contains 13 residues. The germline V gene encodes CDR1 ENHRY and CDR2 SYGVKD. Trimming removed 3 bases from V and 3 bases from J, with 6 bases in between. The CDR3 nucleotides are TGTGCCATCAGTGAAAGTGACTACAATGAGCAGTTCTAC. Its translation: CAISESDYNEQFY.

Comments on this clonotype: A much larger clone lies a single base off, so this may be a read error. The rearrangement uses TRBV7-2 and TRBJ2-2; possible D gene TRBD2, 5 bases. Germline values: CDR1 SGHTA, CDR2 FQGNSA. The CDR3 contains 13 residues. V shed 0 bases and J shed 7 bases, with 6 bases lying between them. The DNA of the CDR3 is TGTGCCAGCAGCTTAGCTCGGGACGGGGAGCTGTTTTTT. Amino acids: CASSLARDGELFF.

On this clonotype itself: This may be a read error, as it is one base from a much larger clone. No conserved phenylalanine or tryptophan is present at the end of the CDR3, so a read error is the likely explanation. The DNA for the CDR3 is TGTGCCAGCAGCTCTGAAGGCGCGGGGGGGTTCTACAATGAGCAGTTCCTC. It translates to CASSSEGAGGFYNEQFL. J is TRBJ2-1 and V is TRBV5-4; 9 nucleotides align to TRBD2. This CDR3 is 17 amino acids long. CDR1 is SGHNT and CDR2 is YYREEE in the germline V gene (reference sequence). Germline trimming cut 3 bases from V and 3 bases from J; bases unmatched to any gene: 10.

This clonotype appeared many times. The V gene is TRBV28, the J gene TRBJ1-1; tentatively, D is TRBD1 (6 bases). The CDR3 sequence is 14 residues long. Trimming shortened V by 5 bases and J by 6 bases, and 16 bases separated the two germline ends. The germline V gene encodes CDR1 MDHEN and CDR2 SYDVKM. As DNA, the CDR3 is TGTGCCAGCAGTCCCCCCCGTGGGGGCGCTGAAGCTTTCTTT. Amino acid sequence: CASSPPRGGAEAFF.

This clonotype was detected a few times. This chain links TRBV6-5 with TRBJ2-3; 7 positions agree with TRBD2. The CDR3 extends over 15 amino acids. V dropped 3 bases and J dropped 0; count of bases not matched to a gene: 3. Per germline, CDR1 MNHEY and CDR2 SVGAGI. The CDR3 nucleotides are TGTGCCAGCAGTTATAGCGGGTCGAGCACAGATACGCAGTATTTT. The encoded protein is CASSYSGSSTDTQYF.

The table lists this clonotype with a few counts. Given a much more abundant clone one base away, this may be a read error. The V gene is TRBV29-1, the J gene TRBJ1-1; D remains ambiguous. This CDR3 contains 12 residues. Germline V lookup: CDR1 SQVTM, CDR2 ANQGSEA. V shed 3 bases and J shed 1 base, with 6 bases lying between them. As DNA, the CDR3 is TGCAGCGTTGATGGCCAGAACACTGAAGCTTTCTTT. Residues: CSVDGQNTEAFF.

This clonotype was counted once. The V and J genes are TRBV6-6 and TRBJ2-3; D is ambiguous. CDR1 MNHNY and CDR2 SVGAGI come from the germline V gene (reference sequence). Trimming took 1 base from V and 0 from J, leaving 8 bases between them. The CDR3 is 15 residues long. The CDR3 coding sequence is TGTGCCAGCAGTTACTACGGGTCTAGCACAGATACGCAGTATTTT. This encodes CASSYYGSSTDTQYF.

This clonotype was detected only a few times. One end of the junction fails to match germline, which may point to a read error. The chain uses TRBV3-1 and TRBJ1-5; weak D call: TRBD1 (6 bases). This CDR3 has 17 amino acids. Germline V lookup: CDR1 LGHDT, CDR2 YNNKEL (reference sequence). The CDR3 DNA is TGTGCCAGCAGCCAAGATCAAGGCAGGGGAAGGGACCAGCCCCGGCATTTT. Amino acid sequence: CASSQDQGRGRDQPRHF. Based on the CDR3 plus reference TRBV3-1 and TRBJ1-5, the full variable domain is DTAVSQTPKYLVTQMGNDKSIKCEQNLGHDTMYWYKQDSKKFLKIMFSYNNKELIINETVPNRFSPKSPDKAHLNLHINSLELGDSAVYFCASSQDQGRGRDQPRHFGDGTRLSIL.

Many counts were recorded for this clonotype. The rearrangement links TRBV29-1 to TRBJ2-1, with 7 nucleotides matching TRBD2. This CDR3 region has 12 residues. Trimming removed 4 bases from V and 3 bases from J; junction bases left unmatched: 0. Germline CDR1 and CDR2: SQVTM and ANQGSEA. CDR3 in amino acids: CSVGGGYNEQFF. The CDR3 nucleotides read TGCAGCGTTGGGGGGGGCTACAATGAGCAGTTCTTC.

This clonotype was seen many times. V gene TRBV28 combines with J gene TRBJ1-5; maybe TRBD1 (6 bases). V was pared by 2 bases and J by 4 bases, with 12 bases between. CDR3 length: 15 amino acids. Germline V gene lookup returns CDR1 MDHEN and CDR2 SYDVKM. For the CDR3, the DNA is TGTGCCAGCAGTTTACCAGACAGGCGGAATCAGCCCCAGCATTTT. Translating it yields CASSLPDRRNQPQHF.

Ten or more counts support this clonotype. The CDR3 sequence: CASSYLYEQYF. As DNA, the CDR3 is TGTGCCAGCAGCTACTTGTACGAGCAGTACTTC. V is TRBV12-3 or TRBV12-4 and J is TRBJ2-7; D is undetermined. Trimming removed 6 bases at V and 4 bases at J, with 7 bases between. The CDR3 runs 11 residues.

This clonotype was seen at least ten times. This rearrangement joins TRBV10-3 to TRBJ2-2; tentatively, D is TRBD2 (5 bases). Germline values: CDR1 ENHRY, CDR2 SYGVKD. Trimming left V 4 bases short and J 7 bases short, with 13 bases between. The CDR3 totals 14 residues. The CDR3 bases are TGTGCCATCAGTGGAATCAATGAGGGCGGGGAGCTGTTTTTT. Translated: CAISGINEGGELFF.

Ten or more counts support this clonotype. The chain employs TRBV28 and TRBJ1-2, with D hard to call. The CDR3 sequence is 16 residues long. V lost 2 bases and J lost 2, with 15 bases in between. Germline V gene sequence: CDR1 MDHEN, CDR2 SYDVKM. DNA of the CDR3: TGTGCCAGCAGTTTAGGAGGTGGAGAGGTGAACTATGGCTACACCTTC. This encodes CASSLGGGEVNYGYTF.

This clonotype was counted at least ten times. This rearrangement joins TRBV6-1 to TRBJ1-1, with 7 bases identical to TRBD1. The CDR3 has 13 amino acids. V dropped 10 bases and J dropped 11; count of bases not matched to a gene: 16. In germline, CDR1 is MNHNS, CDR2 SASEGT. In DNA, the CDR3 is TGTGCCACCAGAGGGGACAGTGTTTTGGGTGCTTTCTTT. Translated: CATRGDSVLGAFF.